The 4 T cell receptor beta chains listed next were all sequenced from one sample in a study of T cells in Graves' hyperthyroidism and ophthalmopathy. Amplification of TCR beta CDR3 regions used RNA as the template. The TCR CDR3 first-round RT-PCR relied on the HTBI primer set. TCRdb re-called the multiplex PCR reads through MiXCR, storing one row per CDR3 protein. The sample consists of around 530,000 distinct CDR3 sequences, approximately 17% of them appearing once. What was sequenced was blood. These TCRs come from a woman between 18 and 29 years old with Graves' ophthalmopathy.

This clonotype was seen repeatedly, ten times or more. V usage is TRBV28 and J usage is TRBJ2-7; D possibly corresponds to TRBD1 (6 bases). CDR1 and CDR2 (germline): MDHEN, SYDVKM. The CDR3 extends over 14 amino acids. The V end lost 2 bases, the J end lost 3 bases, and 11 bases lay between the germline ends. The CDR3 loop reads CASSLGGLSYEQYF. Written as DNA, the CDR3 is TGTGCCAGCAGTTTAGGGGGCCTAAGCTACGAGCAGTACTTC.

The V and J genes are TRBV4-2 and TRBJ2-2; TRBD2 matches 8 bases. Germline V gene data show CDR1 as LGHNA and CDR2 as YNFKEQ. The CDR3 has 16 amino acids. V lost 1 base, J lost 5 bases, and 6 bases stayed unmatched. In DNA form, the CDR3 reads TGTGCCAGCAGCCAAGCAAGTAGCGGGGTTACCGGGGAGCTGTTTTTT. Translated, it gives CASSQASSGVTGELFF.

A note on this clonotype: The junction does not match germline at one end; this may be a read error. The J gene is TRBJ2-7, the V gene TRBV2, with 9 positions matching TRBD2. This CDR3 is built from 19 residues. CDR1 and CDR2 (germline): SNHLY, FYNNEI. The CDR3 is CASGEVGSGREGGHYEQYF. The DNA of the CDR3 is TGCGCCAGCGGTGAAGTAGGTAGCGGGAGAGAGGGTGGCCACTACGAGCAGTACTTC.

This clonotype was seen a few times. The chain has TRBV3-1 and TRBJ2-5, with D possibly TRBD1 on 6 matching bases. CDR1 and CDR2 (germline): LGHDT, YNNKEL (reference sequence). Trimming took 0 bases from V and 6 from J, leaving 8 bases between them. This CDR3 has 13 residues. The CDR3 nucleotides read TGTGCCAGCAGCCAAGAAGGGGGTCAGACCCAGTACTTC. It codes for CASSQEGGQTQYF.